Only a few counts were recorded for the clone carrying this TCR beta chain. What it binds is not known. This specimen comes from a study of shared clonotypes between healthy human individuals. Libraries were prepared by immunoSEQ multiplex PCR; TCRdb keeps only in-frame clonotypes and omits some of them. Counted here are roughly 2.1 million clones, under 95% occurring once; the ten biggest clones make up approximately 1.7%. CD45RO negativity and positive selection for CCR7 defined naive CD8 cells, a population that excluded terminally differentiated effector memory CD45RA+ cells. Study-level results: The donor pool, a small one, limited the genetic and exposure-history diversity represented.

The clonotype was recovered from a young man in good health. Some clones in this sample may be carry-over from other donors' samples. Sequencing was carried out using naive CD8+ T cells from PBMCs.

CDR3 amino acids: CASSPLPGGTEAFF. In DNA, the CDR3 is TGTGCCAGCAGTCCCCTCCCGGGGGGCACTGAAGCTTTCTTT. This chain uses TRBV27 with TRBJ1-1; possible D gene TRBD1, 5 bases. Germline V gene sequence: CDR1 MNHEY, CDR2 SMNVEV (reference sequence). This CDR3 region has 14 residues. V was trimmed by 5 bases and J by 4 bases, leaving 14 bases between them.